This T cell receptor (beta chain) derives from a study of T cell changes during pregnancy in multiple sclerosis. The repertoire was sequenced with immunoSEQ multiplex PCR; TCRdb's copy has only in-frame clones and lacks some. This table has tens of thousands of clones, 85% to 90% appearing once. J lost 6 bases, V lost 4 bases, and 19 bases had no gene match. This CDR3 is 18 amino acids long. From germline, CDR1 is SGHRS and CDR2 YFSETQ. The chain couples TRBV5-1 to TRBJ2-3; 8 bases are shared with TRBD1. This receptor was identified in a female donor with multiple sclerosis, enrolled in a pregnancy study. The material was CD8+ T cells from peripheral blood mononuclear cells, obtained after pregnancy. DNA of the CDR3: TGCGCCAGCAGCACCCAAGGACAGGGTGTATGGTCTTCCGATACGCAGTATTTT. It specifies CASSTQGQGVWSSDTQYF.